Listed here is a single T cell receptor (beta chain). Germline CDR1 is SGDLS and CDR2 is YYNGEE. This CDR3 is built from 13 residues. V was pared by 2 bases and J by 5 bases, with 3 bases of the junction left unmatched. Original handling: Amplifying reference gene primers gave estimates of nucleated cell counts. Method: immunoSEQ multiplex PCR; TCRdb's copy keeps in-frame clones and lacks some. V and J calls and clone size are those listed in that table; D and trimming were worked out from the DNA. This table holds 250,000 to 350,000 clones, 89% found once. The data were obtained in a study of blood T cell repertoires in COVID-19. Study-wide context: Samples taken during acute and convalescent COVID-19 were collected in the United States, Italy and Spain. Sources were T cells, B-cell-depleted T cells, or PBMCs; the material itself was cDNA or gDNA.

V gene TRBV9 combines with J gene TRBJ1-1, with TRBD1 matching over 7 bases. Specimen: peripheral blood. This TCR was sampled from a young man who had recovered from COVID-19. CDR3 DNA: TGTGCCAGCAGCGTTGCCAGGGGGACTGAAGCTTTCTTT. It specifies CASSVARGTEAFF.